The rows below give T cell receptor beta chains drawn from one sample of a study of CD8 T cells in Susac syndrome. One entry per CDR3 protein, called by TCRdb with MiXCR from the immunoSEQ multiplex PCR reads. Found here are 200,000 to 250,000 distinct CDR3 sequences, approximately 94% of them singletons; the top ten hold about 0.15%. Source material: CD4+ T cells from PBMCs. All receptors come from a human donor with Susac syndrome. Both conserved end residues are part of each CDR3. The order of the fields is CDR3 length, V gene, clone size, CDR3 protein. Expanded clones are given a class, and other clones once, few, many or no size at all.

13 | TRBV6-2/TRBV6-3 | . | CASRPGGIETQYF
13 | TRBV18 | . | CASSPPGVETQYF
15 | TRBV11-1 | once | CASSLDSDRYNEQFF
16 | TRBV5-1 | . | CASRALPVRRTGELFF
14 | TRBV6-2/TRBV6-3 | . | CASINDRFSLEQFF
14 | TRBV2 | . | CASSAGRGHYEQYF
16 | TRBV30 | . | CAWSGPAGRLNTEAFF
16 | TRBV14 | few | CASSREKVASTDTQYF
14 | TRBV27 | . | CASSFSRNGNTIYF
16 | TRBV6-6 | . | CASSYGDRASNQPQHF
15 | TRBV20-1 | . | CSAARPGGNQETQYF
16 | TRBV5-1 | . | CASSLAPGRTGNTIYF
15 | TRBV27 | . | CASSSTGTGLTEAFF